This T cell receptor beta chain was sequenced for a study of CD8+ T cells in alopecia areata. Study-wide points: Besides other cells, scalp samples also yield sequences of resident alphabeta T cells from normal skin.

Sequencing templates came from extracted RNA that was reverse transcribed into cDNA. Data came from immunoSEQ multiplex PCR; TCRdb stores just in-frame clones and leaves some out. The sample yields a few hundred thousand clones, approximately 60% seen once. CD4+ and CD8+ T cells were sorted from PBMCs stained for CD3, CD4 and CD8. This clone appeared many times. Its target is unknown. The CDR3 runs 14 residues. Trimming pared 8 bases from V and 3 bases from J, leaving 14 bases between. Looked up from germline, CDR1 is SEHNR and CDR2 is FQNEAQ (reference sequence). This TCR was recovered from a human donor in good health. The chain is built from TRBV7-9 and TRBJ1-5, with D unresolved. Sequenced: CD8+ T cells sorted from blood. CDR3 in DNA: TGTGCCAGCGCGGGGTCGGGGTCCAATCAGCCCCAGCATTTT. Translating gives CASAGSGSNQPQHF.